This T cell receptor beta chain was identified during a study of shared clonotypes between healthy human individuals. General observations from the study: Unshared clonotypes carried lower generation probabilities than those common to all four donors. Among four donors, approximately 5% of naive CD4 clonotypes were found in common.

Remarks on this clone: Its specificity is unknown.

Terminally differentiated effector memory CD45RA+ cells were left out of the naive CD8 fraction, which was CD45RO-negative and positively selected for CCR7. Healthy and HIV-negative, the adult donors had no recent acute infections or vaccinations. The table came from immunoSEQ multiplex PCR; TCRdb's copy has only in-frame clones and leaves some out. This sample has around 1.9 million clones, with 90% to 95% found just once. Germline CDR1 reads SGHAT; CDR2 reads FQNNGV. Trimming removed 5 bases from V and 0 bases from J, with 17 bases in between. There are 18 residues in the CDR3. Sequencing used naive CD8+ T cells from PBMCs. V usage is TRBV11-2 and J usage is TRBJ2-6, with D tentatively TRBD2 (5 bases). The source of this sequence is a man aged 18 to 29 in good health. Some clones in this sample may be carry-over from other donors' samples. CDR3 region: CASSPLRGPYSGANVLTF. CDR3 DNA sequence: TGTGCCAGCAGCCCCCTTCGAGGGCCGTACTCTGGGGCCAACGTCCTGACTTTC.